Following are 26 T cell receptor beta chains from one sample sequenced in a study of T-cell memory formation after mild COVID-19. TCRdb ran MiXCR on the 5' RACE reads and lists one entry per CDR3 protein. This table holds around 370,000 distinct CDR3 sequences, about 21% found once. Sequencing was carried out using PBMCs or a T cell subset sorted from them (not recorded which). These receptors were collected from an adult woman who had mild COVID-19 (a few samples of this study predate the infection). Cell type and time point are not known.

This clonotype was seen a few times. As DNA, the CDR3 is TGTGCCACCAGCGCCCGGGACAGCCGTGGCGAGCAGTACTTC. It translates to CATSARDSRGEQYF. This chain joins TRBV15 and TRBJ2-7; TRBD1 aligns across 7 bases. This CDR3 has 14 residues. Germline-derived CDR1 and CDR2 are LNHNV and YYDKDF (reference sequence). V lost 5 bases to trimming and J lost 6 bases; unmatched junction nucleotides: 10.

This clonotype has only a few counts. The chain has TRBV28 and TRBJ1-1; D unclear. Germline V lookup: CDR1 MDHEN, CDR2 SYDVKM. This CDR3 is 17 amino acids long. V was clipped by 6 bases and J by 0 bases, with 20 bases between them. The CDR3 reads CASRPAGPIAVNTEAFF. The CDR3 DNA follows: TGTGCCAGCAGGCCCGCCGGACCGATAGCCGTGAACACTGAAGCTTTCTTT.

This clonotype has ten or more counts. The chain uses TRBV5-1 and TRBJ2-3; a weak D match, TRBD2 (5 bases). There are 12 residues in the CDR3. The germline V and J ends were trimmed by 6 bases and 6 bases, with 11 bases remaining between them. In germline, CDR1 is SGHRS, CDR2 YFSETQ. CDR3: CASTLGEDTQYF. The CDR3 DNA is TGCGCCAGCACTCTCGGGGAGGATACGCAGTATTTT.

The chain employs TRBV29-1 and TRBJ1-4; tentatively, D is TRBD1 (5 bases). Germline V gene sequence: CDR1 SQVTM, CDR2 ANQGSEA. The CDR3 is 13 amino acids. V lost 7 bases, J lost 4 bases, and 13 bases lay in between. The CDR3 nucleotides read TGCAGCGCGGGGCGAGACGGTAATGAAAAACTGTTTTTT. Encoded protein: CSAGRDGNEKLFF.

The rearrangement links TRBV5-1 to TRBJ2-7, with D possibly being TRBD1 or TRBD2 (5 bases each). Trimming removed 0 bases at V and 5 bases at J, with 12 bases between. Germline values: CDR1 SGHRS, CDR2 YFSETQ. CDR3 length: 14 residues. In DNA form, the CDR3 reads TGCGCCAGCAGCTTGGGGGGGTCCCCCCACGAGCAGTACTTC. Translated, it gives CASSLGGSPHEQYF.

The rearrangement joins TRBV29-1 to TRBJ2-3; D gene uncertain. V shed 3 bases and J shed 4 bases, with 11 bases lying between them. There are 13 residues in the CDR3. Per germline, CDR1 SQVTM and CDR2 ANQGSEA. The CDR3 sequence is CSVEALLADTQYF. For the CDR3, the DNA is TGCAGCGTTGAGGCACTACTCGCAGATACGCAGTATTTT.

This chain links TRBV30 with TRBJ1-4; D is possibly TRBD1 (6 bases). Trimming left V 2 bases short and J 5 bases short, with 15 bases between. The CDR3 is 15 residues long. In germline, CDR1 is GTSNPN, CDR2 SVGIG (reference sequence). DNA for the CDR3: TGTGCCTGGAGTACAGGGACCTGGGGAAATGAAAAACTGTTTTTT. It encodes CAWSTGTWGNEKLFF.

There are a few counts of this clonotype. The rearrangement links TRBV24-1 to TRBJ2-3, with D possibly TRBD2 on 5 matching bases. Per the germline V gene, CDR1 is KGHDR and CDR2 is SFDVKD. CDR3 size: 16 residues. V dropped 5 bases and J dropped 3 bases, with 17 bases sitting between them. The CDR3 coding sequence is TGTGCCACCAGTGCTAACCGGGGAACCGGAACAGATACGCAGTATTTT. Translated: CATSANRGTGTDTQYF.

This clonotype was observed a handful of times. Written as DNA, the CDR3 is TGTGCCAGCAGCCCCGGGGCAACAAGGGCAAATCGGTACGAGCAGTACTTC. Encoded protein: CASSPGATRANRYEQYF. The chain uses TRBV7-9 and TRBJ2-7, with D perhaps assigned TRBD1 or TRBD2 (5 bases each). The germline V gene has CDR1 SEHNR and CDR2 FQNEAQ (reference sequence). CDR3 length: 17 amino acids. Trimming took 5 bases from V and 4 from J, leaving 24 bases between them.

This clonotype has just one count. This sequence joins TRBV29-1 and TRBJ1-1, with D uncertain. Between the trimmed V and J ends, which lost 3 bases and 0 bases, there was a span of 8 bases. The CDR3 extends over 13 amino acids. Germline V gene data show CDR1 as SQVTM and CDR2 as ANQGSEA. Here the CDR3 reads CSVDNGLNTEAFF. CDR3 nucleotides: TGCAGCGTTGATAACGGGTTGAACACTGAAGCTTTCTTT. Full variable domain (missing parts from reference TRBV29-1 and TRBJ1-1): SAVISQKPSRDICQRGTSLTIQCQVDSQVTMMFWYRQQPGQSLTLIATANQGSEATYESGFVIDKFPISRPNLTFSTLTVSNMSPEDSSIYLCSVDNGLNTEAFFGQGTRLTVV.

This clonotype was detected only a few times. The chain's CDR3 is CASSLAPGVGNQPQHF. In DNA, the CDR3 is TGTGCCAGCAGCTTAGCTCCAGGGGTCGGTAATCAGCCCCAGCATTTT. This rearrangement joins TRBV7-9 to TRBJ1-5; possibly TRBD1 for D (6 bases). CDR1 is SEHNR, CDR2 FQNEAQ, per germline (reference sequence). CDR3 length equals 16 residues. V dropped 0 bases and J dropped 4 bases, with 13 bases sitting between them.

This clonotype was seen a few times. This chain connects TRBV5-1 to TRBJ1-2; 8 bases fit TRBD1. CDR3 length equals 16 residues. Germline V lookup: CDR1 SGHRS, CDR2 YFSETQ. Trimming removed 1 base from V and 0 bases from J; junction bases left unmatched: 5. CDR3 bases: TGCGCCAGCAGCTTGAGGGGGACAGGCCCTAACTATGGCTACACCTTC. It codes for CASSLRGTGPNYGYTF. The full variable domain, completed using reference TRBV5-1 and TRBJ1-2, is KAGVTQTPRYLIKTRGQQVTLSCSPISGHRSVSWYQQTPGQGLQFLFEYFSETQRNKGNFPGRFSGRQFSNSRSEMNVSTLELGDSALYLCASSLRGTGPNYGYTFGSGTRLTVV.

This rearrangement joins TRBV6-2 or TRBV6-3 to TRBJ2-1, with 13 bases lining up with TRBD2. Germline trimming cut 6 bases from V and 0 bases from J; bases unmatched to any gene: 8. This CDR3 contains 18 residues. Germline CDR1 MNHEY, CDR2 SVGEGT. The CDR3 reads CASRRTSGSSLSYNEQFF. DNA of the CDR3: TGTGCCAGCAGGCGGACTAGCGGGAGCTCTCTCTCCTACAATGAGCAGTTCTTC.

This clonotype came up a few times. The chain couples TRBV3-1 to TRBJ2-1; 7 bases are a match to TRBD2. Germline trimming cut 3 bases from V and 7 bases from J; bases unmatched to any gene: 6. Germline values: CDR1 LGHDT, CDR2 YNNKEL (reference sequence). CDR3 length: 14 residues. The CDR3 region has the DNA TGTGCCAGCAGCCAGGGGGGGGAGACGAATGAGCAGTTCTTC. Its protein product is CASSQGGETNEQFF.

A few counts support this clonotype. This chain uses TRBV20-1 with TRBJ2-7; no definite D call. Between the trimmed V and J ends, which lost 3 bases and 4 bases, there was a span of 7 bases. CDR3 length equals 11 residues. Germline-derived CDR1 and CDR2 are DFQATT and SNEGSKA (reference sequence). CDR3 in DNA: TGCAGTGCTAGTCGCCCGTACGAGCAGTACTTC. This codes for CSASRPYEQYF.

The chain employs TRBV12-3 or TRBV12-4 and TRBJ1-2; 9 bases match TRBD1. The CDR3 totals 13 residues. V was clipped by 8 bases and J by 6 bases; unmatched bases: 7. CDR3 sequence: CASRNRGRDGYTF. The CDR3 DNA reads TGTGCCAGCCGCAACAGGGGGCGCGATGGCTACACCTTC.

There are a few counts of this clonotype. This chain connects TRBV20-1 to TRBJ2-7; D ambiguous. The CDR3 spans 14 residues. CDR1 is DFQATT, CDR2 SNEGSKA, per germline (reference sequence). V gave up 0 bases and J gave up 1 base, with 10 bases separating them. CDR3 loop: CSARDRERSYEQYF. DNA for the CDR3: TGCAGTGCTAGAGATAGAGAGAGGTCCTACGAGCAGTACTTC.

V usage is TRBV12-3 or TRBV12-4 and J usage is TRBJ1-3; no clear D gene. The ends were cut back, 5 bases at V and 0 bases at J, with 17 bases in the middle. The CDR3 covers 17 residues. This CDR3 is CASSRAGQRVSGNTIYF. In nucleotides, the CDR3 is TGTGCCAGCAGTCGGGCGGGCCAGCGCGTCTCTGGAAACACCATATATTTT.

This clonotype was seen only a few times. The rearrangement links TRBV3-1 to TRBJ2-3, with 9 bases matching TRBD2. Germline V gene data show CDR1 as LGHDT and CDR2 as YNNKEL (reference sequence). With V trimmed by 3 bases and J by 6 bases, 7 bases remained unmatched. The CDR3 spans 15 residues. CDR3 amino acids: CASSHPSGIMDTQYF. The CDR3 bases are TGTGCCAGCAGCCATCCTAGCGGGATAATGGATACGCAGTATTTT.

This clonotype appeared a few times. The CDR3 nucleotides read TGTGCCAGCAGTTACGCATGGCGTGACACTGAAGCTTTCTTT. It encodes CASSYAWRDTEAFF. The chain is built from TRBV6-5 and TRBJ1-1; D gene unclear. The CDR3 sequence is 14 residues long. Trimming shortened V by 2 bases and J by 3 bases, and 10 bases separated the two germline ends. Germline V gene sequence: CDR1 MNHEY, CDR2 SVGAGI.

The chain joins TRBV6-5 to TRBJ2-5; no firm D call. The CDR3 has 15 amino acids. V was pared by 2 bases and J by 6 bases, with 16 bases between. The germline V gene has CDR1 MNHEY and CDR2 SVGAGI. The CDR3 bases are TGTGCCAGCAGTTACGGTGACGGCAGTAGGAAGACCCAGTACTTC. The encoded protein is CASSYGDGSRKTQYF.

This clonotype was counted between two and nine times. The rearrangement links TRBV5-1 to TRBJ2-3; 12 bases fit TRBD1. The CDR3 is 16 residues long. Germline CDR1 is SGHRS and CDR2 is YFSETQ. V shed 3 bases, J shed 4 bases, and the junction held 6 bases outside the gene matches. DNA of the CDR3: TGCGCCAGCAGCTGGTCTGGGACAGGGGGCTCAGATACGCAGTATTTT. It codes for CASSWSGTGGSDTQYF.

This rearrangement joins TRBV4-1 to TRBJ2-1, with D possibly TRBD2 on 6 matching bases. Germline V lookup: CDR1 MGHRA, CDR2 YSYEKL. The CDR3 spans 14 residues. The ends were cut back, 0 bases at V and 7 bases at J, with 10 bases in the middle. The CDR3 protein is CASSQEGGPNEQFF. The CDR3 region has the DNA TGCGCCAGCAGCCAAGAAGGAGGGCCGAATGAGCAGTTCTTC.

CDR3 residues: CASKGDGTEQYF. CDR3 in DNA: TGCGCCAGCAAGGGAGATGGGACCGAGCAGTACTTC. The chain has TRBV5-1 and TRBJ2-7; perhaps D is TRBD1 or TRBD2 (5 bases each). This CDR3 spans 12 amino acids. Germline V gene sequence: CDR1 SGHRS, CDR2 YFSETQ. V lost 6 bases and J 6 bases, leaving 13 bases between the germline ends.

The chain recombines TRBV4-3 with TRBJ2-2, with 9 bases identical to TRBD2. The germline gives CDR1 LGHNA, CDR2 YSLEER. The junction had 5 bases not matched to a gene; V was cut back by 0 bases and J by 6 bases. The CDR3 has 16 amino acids. CDR3: CASSQDIIAGAGELFF. CDR3 nucleotide sequence: TGCGCCAGCAGCCAAGATATAATAGCGGGAGCCGGGGAGCTGTTTTTT.

This CDR3 reads CASSLGRTPNQPQHF. For the CDR3, the DNA is TGTGCCAGCAGCTTGGGGAGGACTCCTAATCAGCCCCAGCATTTT. This sequence joins TRBV7-2 and TRBJ1-5; D is unresolved. Trimming shortened V by 3 bases and J by 4 bases, and 13 bases separated the two germline ends. This CDR3 is 15 amino acids long. Germline V gives CDR1 SGHTA, CDR2 FQGNSA.